The entry that follows covers one TCR beta chain sequence. Its antigen is undetermined. V trimming: 0 bases; J trimming: 5 bases; junction bases outside the gene matches: 8. This CDR3 contains 16 residues. Germline-derived CDR1 and CDR2 are LGHNA and YSLEER. TCRdb reanalysed the 5' RACE reads using MiXCR and keeps one entry per CDR3 protein. The repertoire holds about 460,000 distinct CDR3 sequences, with approximately 5% as singletons. The sample belongs to a study of CD8 T cells in ankylosing spondylitis. Overall study findings and caveats: A motif in TCR beta, a set of fewer than ten highly homologous variants, appeared characteristic of ankylosing spondylitis blood.

The sequenced sample was blood, either unsorted or a sorted T cell fraction (not recorded which). The rearrangement links TRBV4-3 to TRBJ1-1; 8 bases are a match to TRBD1. The sequence was collected from a male donor with ankylosing spondylitis. The CDR3 loop reads CASSQDRGQGGTEAFF. As DNA, the CDR3 is TGCGCCAGCAGCCAAGATCGTGGACAGGGAGGGACTGAAGCTTTCTTT.